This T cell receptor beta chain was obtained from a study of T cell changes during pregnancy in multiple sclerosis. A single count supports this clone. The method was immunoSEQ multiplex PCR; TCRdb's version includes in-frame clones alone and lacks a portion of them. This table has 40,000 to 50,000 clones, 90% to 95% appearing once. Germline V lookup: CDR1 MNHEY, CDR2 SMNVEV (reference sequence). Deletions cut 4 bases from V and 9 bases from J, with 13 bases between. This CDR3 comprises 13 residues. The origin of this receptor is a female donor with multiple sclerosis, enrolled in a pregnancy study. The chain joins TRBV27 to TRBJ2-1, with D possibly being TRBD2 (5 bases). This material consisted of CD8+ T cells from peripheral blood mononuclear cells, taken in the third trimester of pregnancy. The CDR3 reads CASSSSLAIEQFF. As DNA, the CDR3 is TGTGCCAGCAGTTCCTCATTAGCGATTGAGCAGTTCTTC.